This T cell receptor beta chain was obtained from a study of cytomegalovirus exposure and HLA in healthy donors. In the case of this clone: What it binds is unknown.

Study outcomes and limitations: In a later analysis, TCR beta V- and J-gene trimming was associated with a missense DCLRE1C variant. The listing of 150 to 200 TCR beta chains classed them as cytomegalovirus-associated. Presence/absence analyses assumed roughly uniform sequencing depth across donors, which may not hold.

PCR involved 60 Vbeta and 13 Jbeta primers. Profiling relied on immunoSEQ multiplex PCR, and the TCRdb table lists in-frame clones only, not all of them. Found here are over 100,000 clones, around 80% of them singletons; the top ten hold 1.5% to 2%. This CDR3 has 13 amino acids. CDR1 and CDR2 from the germline V gene are SGHRS and YFSETQ. The ends were cut back, 4 bases at V and 0 bases at J, with 7 bases in the middle. This sequence originates from a female donor in good health and CMV-seropositive. The specimen sequenced was PBMCs. The rearrangement joins TRBV5-1 to TRBJ1-1; D gene uncertain. The CDR3, as DNA: TGCGCCAGCAGCCTAGCCGTGAACACTGAAGCTTTCTTT. Its protein is CASSLAVNTEAFF.